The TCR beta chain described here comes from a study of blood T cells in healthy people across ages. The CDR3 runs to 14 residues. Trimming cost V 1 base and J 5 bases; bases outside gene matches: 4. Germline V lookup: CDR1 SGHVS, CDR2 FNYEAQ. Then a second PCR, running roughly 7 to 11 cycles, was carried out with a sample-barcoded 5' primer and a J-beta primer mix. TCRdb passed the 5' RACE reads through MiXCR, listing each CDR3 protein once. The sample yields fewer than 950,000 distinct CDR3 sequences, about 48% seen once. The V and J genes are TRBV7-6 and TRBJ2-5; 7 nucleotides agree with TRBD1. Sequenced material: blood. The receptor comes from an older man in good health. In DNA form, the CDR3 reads TGTGCCAGCAGCTTAGAGAGGGGGCAGGAGACCCAGTACTTC. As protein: CASSLERGQETQYF.